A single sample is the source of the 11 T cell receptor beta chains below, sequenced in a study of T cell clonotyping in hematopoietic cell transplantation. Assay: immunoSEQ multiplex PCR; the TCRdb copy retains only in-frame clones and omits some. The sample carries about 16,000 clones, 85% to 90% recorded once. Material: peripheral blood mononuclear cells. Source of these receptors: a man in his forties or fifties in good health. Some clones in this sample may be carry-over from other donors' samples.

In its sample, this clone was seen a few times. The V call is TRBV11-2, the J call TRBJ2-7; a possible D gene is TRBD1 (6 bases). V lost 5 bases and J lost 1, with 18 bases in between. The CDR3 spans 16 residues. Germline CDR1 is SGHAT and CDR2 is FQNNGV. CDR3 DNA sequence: TGTGCCAGCAGCGATCCCGGCGCAGGGGTATCCTACGAGCAGTACTTC. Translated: CASSDPGAGVSYEQYF.

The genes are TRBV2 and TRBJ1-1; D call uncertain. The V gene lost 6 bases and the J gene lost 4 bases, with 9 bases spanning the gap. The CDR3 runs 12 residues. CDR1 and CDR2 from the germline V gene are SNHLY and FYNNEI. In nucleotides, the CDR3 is TGTGCCAGCAGGGGTGAGGGCACTGAAGCTTTCTTT. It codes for CASRGEGTEAFF. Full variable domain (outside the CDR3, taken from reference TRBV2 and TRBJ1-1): EPEVTQTPSHQVTQMGQEVILRCVPISNHLYFYWYRQILGQKVEFLVSFYNNEISEKSEIFDDQFSVERPDGSNFTLKIRSTKLEDSAMYFCASRGEGTEAFFGQGTRLTVV.

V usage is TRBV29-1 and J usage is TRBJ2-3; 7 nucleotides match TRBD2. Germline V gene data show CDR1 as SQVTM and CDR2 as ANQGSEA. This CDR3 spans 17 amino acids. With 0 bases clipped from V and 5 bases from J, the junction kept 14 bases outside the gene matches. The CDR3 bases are TGCAGCGTTGAAGAGGAGGAAGGGGACTACAACAGAGATACGCAGTATTTT. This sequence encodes CSVEEEEGDYNRDTQYF.

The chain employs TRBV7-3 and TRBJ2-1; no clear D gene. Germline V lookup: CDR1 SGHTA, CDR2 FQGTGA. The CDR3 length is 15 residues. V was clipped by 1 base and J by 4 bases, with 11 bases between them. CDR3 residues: CASSLMGAEYNEQFF. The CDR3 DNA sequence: TGTGCCAGCAGCTTAATGGGTGCGGAATACAATGAGCAGTTCTTC.

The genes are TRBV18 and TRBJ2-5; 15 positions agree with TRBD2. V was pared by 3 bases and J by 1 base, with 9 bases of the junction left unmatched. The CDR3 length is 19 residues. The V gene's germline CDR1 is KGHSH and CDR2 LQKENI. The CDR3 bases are TGTGCCAGCTCACCCCTCGGGACTAGCGGGGGGAAACTCCAAGAGACCCAGTACTTC. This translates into CASSPLGTSGGKLQETQYF.

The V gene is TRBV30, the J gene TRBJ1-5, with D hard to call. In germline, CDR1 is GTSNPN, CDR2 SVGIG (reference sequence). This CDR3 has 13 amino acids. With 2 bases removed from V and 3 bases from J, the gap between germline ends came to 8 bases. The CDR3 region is CAWSRMPNQPQHF. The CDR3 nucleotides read TGTGCCTGGAGTAGGATGCCCAATCAGCCCCAGCATTTT.

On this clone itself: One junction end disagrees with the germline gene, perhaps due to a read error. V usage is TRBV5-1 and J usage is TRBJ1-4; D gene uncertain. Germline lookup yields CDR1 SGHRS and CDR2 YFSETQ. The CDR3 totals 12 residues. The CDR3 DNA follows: TGCGCCAGCAGCCCCCCCCGGGTCCGGAGGATTTTT. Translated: CASSPPRVRRIF.

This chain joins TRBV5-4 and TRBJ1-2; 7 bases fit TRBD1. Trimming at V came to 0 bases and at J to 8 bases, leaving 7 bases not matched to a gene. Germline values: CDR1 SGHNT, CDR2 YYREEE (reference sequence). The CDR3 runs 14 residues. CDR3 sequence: CASSLALDRQGYTF. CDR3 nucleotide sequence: TGTGCCAGCAGCTTGGCCTTGGACAGGCAGGGCTACACCTTC.

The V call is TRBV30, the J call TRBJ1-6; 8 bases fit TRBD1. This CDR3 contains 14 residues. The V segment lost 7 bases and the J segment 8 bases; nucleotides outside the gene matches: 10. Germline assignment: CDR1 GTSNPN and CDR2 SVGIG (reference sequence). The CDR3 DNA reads TGTGCCTCCCAGTCCGGGACAGGTGATTCACCCCTCCACTTT. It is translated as CASQSGTGDSPLHF.

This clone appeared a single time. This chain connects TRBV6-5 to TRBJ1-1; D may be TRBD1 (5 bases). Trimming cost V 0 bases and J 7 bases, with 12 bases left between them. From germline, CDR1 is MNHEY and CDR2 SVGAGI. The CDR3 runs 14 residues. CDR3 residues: CASSYSNTGDEAFF. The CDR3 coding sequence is TGTGCCAGCAGTTACTCGAACACAGGAGATGAAGCTTTCTTT.

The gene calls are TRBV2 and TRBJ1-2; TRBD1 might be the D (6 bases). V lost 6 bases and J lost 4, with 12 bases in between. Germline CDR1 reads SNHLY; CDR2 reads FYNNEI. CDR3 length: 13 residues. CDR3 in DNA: TGTGCCAGCAGCCGCACAGGGACCTATGGCTACACCTTC. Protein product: CASSRTGTYGYTF.